This TCR beta chain was documented in a study of blood T cell repertoires in COVID-19. V was clipped by 9 bases and J by 1 base; unmatched bases: 10. CDR3 size: 17 residues. Sequencing was performed with immunoSEQ multiplex PCR; in TCRdb, only in-frame clones are kept and a portion is missing. The data contain some 50,000 clones, 65% to 80% of them singletons. This chain connects TRBV23-1 to TRBJ1-5, with 12 bases matching TRBD1. TRBV23-1 is flagged as an ORF with uncertain function. This sequence was found in a human donor with active or convalescent COVID-19. The donor label of this sample is uncertain. The sequenced sample consisted of peripheral blood. CDR3 sequence: CASPRGDRGRSNQPQHF. CDR3 in DNA: TGCGCCAGTCCACGGGGGGACAGGGGGCGCAGCAATCAGCCCCAGCATTTT.